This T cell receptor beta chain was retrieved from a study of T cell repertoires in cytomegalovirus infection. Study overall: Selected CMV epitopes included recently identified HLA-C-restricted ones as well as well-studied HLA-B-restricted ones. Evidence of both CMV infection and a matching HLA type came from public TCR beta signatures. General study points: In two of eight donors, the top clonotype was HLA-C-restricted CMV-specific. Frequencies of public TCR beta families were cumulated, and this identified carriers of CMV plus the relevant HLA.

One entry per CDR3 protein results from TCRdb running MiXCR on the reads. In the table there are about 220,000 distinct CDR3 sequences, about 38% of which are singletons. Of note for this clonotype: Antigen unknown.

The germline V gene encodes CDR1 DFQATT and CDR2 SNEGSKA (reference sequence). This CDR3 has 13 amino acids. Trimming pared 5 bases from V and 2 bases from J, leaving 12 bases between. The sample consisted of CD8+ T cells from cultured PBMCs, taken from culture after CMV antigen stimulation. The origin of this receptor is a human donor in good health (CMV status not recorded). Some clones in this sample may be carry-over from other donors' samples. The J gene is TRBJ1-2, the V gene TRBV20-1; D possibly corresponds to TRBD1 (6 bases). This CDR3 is CSAPPGANYGYTF. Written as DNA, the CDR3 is TGCAGTGCTCCCCCGGGGGCGAACTATGGCTACACCTTC.